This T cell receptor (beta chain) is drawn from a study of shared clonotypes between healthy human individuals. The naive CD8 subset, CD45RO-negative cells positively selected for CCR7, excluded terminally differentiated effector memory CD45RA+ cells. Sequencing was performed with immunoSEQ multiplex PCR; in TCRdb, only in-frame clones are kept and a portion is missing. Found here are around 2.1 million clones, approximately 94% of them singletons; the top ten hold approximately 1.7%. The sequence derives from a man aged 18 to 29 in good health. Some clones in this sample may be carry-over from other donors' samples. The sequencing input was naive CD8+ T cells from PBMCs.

This CDR3 is CASSLRAGTGTYEQYF. In nucleotides, the CDR3 is TGTGCCAGCAGTTTAAGGGCCGGGACAGGGACCTACGAGCAGTACTTC. This chain uses TRBV27 with TRBJ2-5; TRBD1 aligns across 9 bases. The J call may not be correct, given that the DNA end is closer to TRBJ2-7. Germline V gene lookup returns CDR1 MNHEY and CDR2 SMNVEV (reference sequence). The CDR3 has 16 amino acids.